One sample yielded the 22 T cell receptor beta chains listed below, sequenced in a study of cytomegalovirus exposure and HLA in healthy donors. A multiplex PCR was run with 60 Vbeta primers and 13 Jbeta primers. TCRdb's table, derived via immunoSEQ multiplex PCR, lists solely in-frame clones and lacks some. The sample records approximately 220,000 clones, over 80% being singletons. Sequencing used PBMCs. The receptors were sampled from a boy between 2 and 10 years old in good health and CMV-seronegative.

This clone was seen more than once but under ten times. This rearrangement joins TRBV27 to TRBJ1-1, with unresolved D. V lost 5 bases, J lost 3 bases, and 13 bases lay in between. This CDR3 region has 14 residues. Germline CDR1 and CDR2: MNHEY and SMNVEV (reference sequence). CDR3 sequence: CASSRLARDTEAFF. In nucleotides, the CDR3 is TGTGCCAGCAGTCGACTCGCTCGGGACACTGAAGCTTTCTTT.

The V gene is TRBV9, the J gene TRBJ1-1; the match to TRBD1 covers 8 bases. Germline values: CDR1 SGDLS, CDR2 YYNGEE. V lost 0 bases and J lost 4; bases outside the gene matches: 11. CDR3 length: 17 amino acids. The CDR3 region is CASSVATWTGRGTEAFF. The CDR3 DNA sequence: TGTGCCAGCAGCGTAGCTACTTGGACAGGGAGGGGCACTGAAGCTTTCTTT.

This clone was seen just once. V gene TRBV30 combines with J gene TRBJ2-1; 9 nucleotides line up with TRBD1. Germline CDR1 GTSNPN, CDR2 SVGIG (reference sequence). V trimming: 0 bases; J trimming: 13 bases; junction bases outside the gene matches: 10. This CDR3 region has 14 residues. CDR3 DNA sequence: TGTGCCTGGAGTGTACGCCGGGACAGGGCCTTTCAGTTCTTC. It encodes CAWSVRRDRAFQFF.

The chain combines TRBV5-1 with TRBJ1-1; D unresolved. The germline V and J ends were trimmed by 3 bases and 0 bases, with 6 bases remaining between them. Per germline, CDR1 SGHRS and CDR2 YFSETQ. The CDR3 spans 13 residues. As DNA, the CDR3 is TGCGCCAGCAGCTGGGCACTGAACACTGAAGCTTTCTTT. Amino acids: CASSWALNTEAFF.

V is TRBV27 and J is TRBJ2-1, with 10 positions matching TRBD2. The junction had 7 bases not matched to a gene; V was cut back by 2 bases and J by 0 bases. Germline V gene lookup returns CDR1 MNHEY and CDR2 SMNVEV (reference sequence). The CDR3 runs to 18 residues. CDR3 sequence: CASSLVGTSGVSYNEQFF. Written as DNA, the CDR3 is TGTGCCAGCAGTTTAGTAGGCACTAGCGGGGTCTCCTACAATGAGCAGTTCTTC.

The gene calls are TRBV5-1 and TRBJ2-5; no definite D call. The better agreement between TRBJ2-7 and the DNA end casts doubt on the J call. The CDR3 is 12 residues long. Per germline, CDR1 SGHRS and CDR2 YFSETQ. This CDR3 reads CASSFDSYEQYF. The DNA for the CDR3 is TGCGCCAGCAGCTTTGATAGCTACGAGCAGTACTTC.

This clone has just one count. This chain uses TRBV30 with TRBJ2-5, with TRBD1 identical over 7 bases. CDR3 length: 14 amino acids. V shed 4 bases, J shed 4 bases, and the junction held 9 bases outside the gene matches. CDR1 and CDR2 from the germline V gene are GTSNPN and SVGIG (reference sequence). The CDR3 bases are TGTGCCTGGAACCCTAACCACAGGGGAGAGACCCAGTACTTC. Its translation is CAWNPNHRGETQYF.

The V and J genes are TRBV13 and TRBJ2-7, with TRBD2 as a possible D gene (5 bases). The V gene lost 8 bases and the J gene lost 5 bases, with 28 bases spanning the gap. This CDR3 has 17 amino acids. Germline loops: CDR1 PRHDT, CDR2 FYEKMQ (reference sequence). CDR3 sequence reads: CASAPTGDYRAKDEQYF. CDR3 bases: TGTGCCAGCGCCCCCACCGGGGATTATCGAGCTAAGGACGAGCAGTACTTC.

This chain joins TRBV7-6 and TRBJ2-2, with D perhaps TRBD1 (7 bases). Trimming shortened V by 3 bases and J by 5 bases, and 16 bases separated the two germline ends. The CDR3 totals 16 residues. Germline assignment: CDR1 SGHVS and CDR2 FNYEAQ. CDR3 amino acids: CASSFGGGEITGELFF. In nucleotides, the CDR3 is TGTGCCAGCAGCTTTGGAGGGGGCGAGATAACCGGGGAGCTGTTTTTT.

This clone was found a few times. The V call is TRBV20-1, the J call TRBJ1-1; D gene ambiguous. The ends were cut back, 5 bases at V and 7 bases at J, with 8 bases in the middle. CDR1 is DFQATT, CDR2 SNEGSKA, per germline (reference sequence). This CDR3 is built from 10 residues. CDR3 residues: CSAGRVEAFF. The DNA of the CDR3 is TGCAGTGCTGGCCGGGTTGAAGCTTTCTTT.

The chain couples TRBV4-1 to TRBJ1-5; D remains unclear. The CDR3 consists of 17 residues. V lost 0 bases to trimming and J lost 2 bases, with 14 bases between them. CDR1 is MGHRA and CDR2 is YSYEKL in the germline V gene. The CDR3 DNA follows: TGCGCCAGCAGCCAAGATAACAGACCGGCTGGCAATCAGCCCCAGCATTTT. It translates to CASSQDNRPAGNQPQHF.

V and J are TRBV27 and TRBJ2-7, with a weak D call TRBD2 (6 bases). The CDR3 extends over 11 amino acids. The germline V gene has CDR1 MNHEY and CDR2 SMNVEV (reference sequence). V was shortened by 3 bases and J by 12 bases, with 12 bases between the two germline ends. CDR3 sequence: CASSFRGLLYF. As DNA, the CDR3 is TGTGCCAGCAGTTTTAGGGGACTGCTGTACTTC.

This chain links TRBV19 with TRBJ2-3, with 15 bases aligning to TRBD2. With 4 bases clipped from V and 3 bases from J, the junction kept 2 bases outside the gene matches. The CDR3 sequence is 16 residues long. CDR1 is LNHDA and CDR2 is SQIVND in the germline V gene (reference sequence). The chain's CDR3 is CASSRTSGGVTDTQYF. CDR3 DNA sequence: TGTGCCAGTAGTAGGACTAGCGGGGGGGTAACAGATACGCAGTATTTT. Filled out from reference TRBV19 and TRBJ2-3, the complete variable domain reads DGGITQSPKYLFRKEGQNVTLSCEQNLNHDAMYWYRQDPGQGLRLIYYSQIVNDFQKGDIAEGYSVSREKKESFPLTVTSAQKNPTAFYLCASSRTSGGVTDTQYFGPGTRLTVL.

This clone was observed a handful of times. V is TRBV5-1 and J is TRBJ1-1; unclear D gene. Trimming took 1 base from V and 3 from J, leaving 4 bases between them. Germline V lookup: CDR1 SGHRS, CDR2 YFSETQ. CDR3 length: 12 amino acids. CDR3 DNA: TGCGCCAGCAGCTTGTCGGACACTGAAGCTTTCTTT. Translated, it gives CASSLSDTEAFF. Supplemented by reference TRBV5-1 and TRBJ1-1, the full variable domain reads KAGVTQTPRYLIKTRGQQVTLSCSPISGHRSVSWYQQTPGQGLQFLFEYFSETQRNKGNFPGRFSGRQFSNSRSEMNVSTLELGDSALYLCASSLSDTEAFFGQGTRLTVV.

This clone was counted once. This chain uses TRBV6-6 with TRBJ2-7, with 8 positions matching TRBD1. The junction had 9 bases not matched to a gene; V was cut back by 5 bases and J by 6 bases. The CDR3 totals 14 residues. Germline CDR1 is MNHNY and CDR2 is SVGAGI (reference sequence). The DNA for the CDR3 is TGTGCCAGCAGTCCCGACAGGGGTGGCTGCGAGCAGTACTTC. This translates into CASSPDRGGCEQYF.

This clone has just a few counts. The V call is TRBV6-5, the J call TRBJ2-1; possible D gene TRBD2, 6 bases. CDR3 length equals 15 residues. Per germline, CDR1 MNHEY and CDR2 SVGAGI. Trimming left V 4 bases short and J 0 bases short, with 10 bases between. The CDR3 spells CASSSAGRSYNEQFF. DNA of the CDR3: TGTGCCAGCAGTTCTGCGGGACGCTCCTACAATGAGCAGTTCTTC.

The gene calls are TRBV30 and TRBJ1-5; TRBD1 agrees at 12 bases. In germline, CDR1 is GTSNPN, CDR2 SVGIG (reference sequence). The trim removed 0 bases at V and 0 bases at J, leaving 9 bases unmatched. This CDR3 contains 19 residues. Here the CDR3 DNA reads TGTGCCTGGAGTGTATCTAGGGGACAGGGGGCTTATAGCAATCAGCCCCAGCATTTT. Its protein is CAWSVSRGQGAYSNQPQHF.

The chain has TRBV4-1 and TRBJ2-7; D is unresolved. The CDR3 totals 14 residues. Trimming pared 0 bases from V and 3 bases from J, leaving 9 bases between. Germline lookup yields CDR1 MGHRA and CDR2 YSYEKL. The CDR3 nucleotides are TGCGCCAGCAGCCAAGATGGGCTTTTCTACGAGCAGTACTTC. It codes for CASSQDGLFYEQYF.

The V call is TRBV19, the J call TRBJ2-7, with a weak D call TRBD2 (6 bases). The V and J ends lost 4 bases and 0 bases respectively, with 10 bases between them. The CDR3 consists of 14 residues. In germline, CDR1 is LNHDA, CDR2 SQIVND (reference sequence). The CDR3 sequence: CASSNPGGSYEQYF. CDR3 DNA: TGTGCCAGTAGTAACCCCGGGGGCTCCTACGAGCAGTACTTC.

The V and J genes are TRBV19 and TRBJ1-3; D not certain. Germline lookup yields CDR1 LNHDA and CDR2 SQIVND (reference sequence). Trimming removed 10 bases at V and 0 bases at J, with 13 bases between. This CDR3 region has 14 residues. CDR3 in DNA: TGTGCCACCCACGGACTCAACTCTGGAAACACCATATATTTT. Protein: CATHGLNSGNTIYF.

The V and J genes are TRBV2 and TRBJ2-1; maybe TRBD2 (5 bases). Trimming took 3 bases from V and 2 from J, leaving 8 bases between them. Germline CDR1 is SNHLY and CDR2 is FYNNEI. The CDR3 is 14 amino acids. The CDR3 is CASSEERAYNEQFF. The DNA for the CDR3 is TGTGCCAGCAGTGAGGAGAGGGCCTACAATGAGCAGTTCTTC.

V gene TRBV27 combines with J gene TRBJ2-5; possibly TRBD2 for D (5 bases). The CDR3 runs to 12 residues. Germline loops: CDR1 MNHEY, CDR2 SMNVEV (reference sequence). The V and J ends lost 6 bases and 4 bases respectively, with 9 bases between them. CDR3 in amino acids: CASSPSGETQYF. The CDR3 DNA reads as TGTGCCAGCAGCCCAAGCGGAGAGACCCAGTACTTC.